The 8 T cell receptor beta chains below all came from one sample that was sequenced in a study of post-analysis software for immune sequencing data. Which antigens these TCRs recognize remains unknown. The library was made from cDNA and included unique molecular identifiers. TCRdb fed the PCR reads into MiXCR, producing one record per CDR3 protein. Among about 770,000 distinct CDR3 sequences listed, 46% were seen once. Study observations and caveats: With TRBV5-6, TRBV5-1 and TRBV20-1 included, about five TRBV segments were more frequent in patients than in controls.

Material: blood. The origin of the receptors is a girl aged 5-17 years with multiple sclerosis.

This clonotype was picked up a small number of times. The chain uses TRBV7-8 and TRBJ2-1; the D gene is possibly TRBD2 (6 bases). CDR1 is SGHVS, CDR2 FQNEAQ, per germline. The CDR3 sequence is 16 residues long. The V and J ends lost 5 bases and 2 bases respectively, with 16 bases between them. The CDR3 sequence is CASSAVVAATYNEQFF. The DNA of the CDR3 is TGTGCCAGCAGCGCAGTCGTAGCGGCGACCTACAATGAGCAGTTCTTC.

This chain connects TRBV10-3 to TRBJ1-1; weak D call: TRBD1 (5 bases). There are 11 residues in the CDR3. V was cut by 8 bases and J by 3 bases, with 7 bases left in between. Germline values: CDR1 ENHRY, CDR2 SYGVKD. CDR3 in amino acids: CAIGQYTEAFF. The CDR3 DNA reads TGTGCCATCGGACAATACACTGAAGCTTTCTTT.

This clonotype was observed a few times. The V call is TRBV12-3 or TRBV12-4, the J call TRBJ2-5; weak D call: TRBD1 (6 bases). V was shortened by 3 bases and J by 1 base, with 9 bases between the two germline ends. The CDR3 is made up of 14 amino acids. For the CDR3, the DNA is TGTGCCAGCAGTTTGGGACACACCCAAGAGACCCAGTACTTC. Translation: CASSLGHTQETQYF.

V and J are TRBV6-1 and TRBJ2-7; 13 bases align to TRBD2. The CDR3 is 16 amino acids. J was trimmed by 2 bases and V by 4 bases; bases with no gene match: 5. Per germline, CDR1 MNHNS and CDR2 SASEGT. In DNA form, the CDR3 reads TGTGCCAGCAGTGGGACTAGCGGGAGACTAACCTACGAGCAGTACTTC. This encodes CASSGTSGRLTYEQYF.

This rearrangement joins TRBV30 to TRBJ2-1; D remains unclear. The CDR3 length is 15 residues. V was clipped by 2 bases and J by 0 bases, with 11 bases between them. Germline V CDR1 and CDR2: GTSNPN, SVGIG (reference sequence). CDR3 nucleotides: TGTGCCTGGAGTCGTGACGGCAGCTCCTACAATGAGCAGTTCTTC. It is translated as CAWSRDGSSYNEQFF.

The chain employs TRBV28 and TRBJ1-6; D uncertain. V dropped 5 bases and J dropped 8 bases, with 19 bases sitting between them. CDR3 length: 16 residues. CDR1 MDHEN and CDR2 SYDVKM come from the germline V gene. The CDR3, as DNA: TGTGCCAGCAGTCCCCTCCTCACCGGGCCCCATTCACCCCTCCACTTT. Translating gives CASSPLLTGPHSPLHF.

This clonotype has more than one count but fewer than ten. The V call is TRBV20-1, the J call TRBJ2-7; 13 bases are a match to TRBD2. The CDR3 has 16 residues. The germline V gene encodes CDR1 DFQATT and CDR2 SNEGSKA (reference sequence). V shed 5 bases, J shed 1 base, and the junction held 8 bases outside the gene matches. The CDR3 DNA sequence: TGCAGTGCTCGCACGGCGACTAGCGGGAGGTCCTACGAGCAGTACTTC. Translation: CSARTATSGRSYEQYF.

This clonotype was recorded a few times. V is TRBV28 and J is TRBJ2-7, with 13 bases matching TRBD2. V shed 9 bases, J shed 3 bases, and the junction held 14 bases outside the gene matches. CDR1 and CDR2 from the germline V gene are MDHEN and SYDVKM. This CDR3 contains 17 residues. This chain's CDR3 is CASSITSGRAKSYEQYF. The CDR3 coding sequence is TGTGCCAGTAGTATCACTAGCGGGAGGGCGAAGAGCTACGAGCAGTACTTC. The whole variable domain, remainder taken from reference TRBV28 and TRBJ2-7, is DVKVTQSSRYLVKRTGEKVFLECVQDMDHENMFWYRQDPGLGLRLIYFSYDVKMKEKGDIPEGYSVSREKKERFSLILESASTNQTSMYLCASSITSGRAKSYEQYFGPGTRLTVT.